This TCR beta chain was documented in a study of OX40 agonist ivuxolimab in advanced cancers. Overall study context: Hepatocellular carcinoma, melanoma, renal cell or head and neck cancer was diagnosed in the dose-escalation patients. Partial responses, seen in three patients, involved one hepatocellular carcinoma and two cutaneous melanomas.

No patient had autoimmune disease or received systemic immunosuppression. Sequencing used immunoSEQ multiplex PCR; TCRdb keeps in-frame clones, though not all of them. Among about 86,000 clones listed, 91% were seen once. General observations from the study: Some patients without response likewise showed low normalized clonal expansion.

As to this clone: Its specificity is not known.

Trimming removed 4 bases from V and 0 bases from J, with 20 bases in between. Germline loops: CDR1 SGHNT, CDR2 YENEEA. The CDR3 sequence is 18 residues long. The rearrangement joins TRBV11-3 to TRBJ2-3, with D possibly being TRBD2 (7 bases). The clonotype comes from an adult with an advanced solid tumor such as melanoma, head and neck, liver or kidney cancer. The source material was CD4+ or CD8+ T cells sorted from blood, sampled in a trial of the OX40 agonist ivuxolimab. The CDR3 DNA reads TGTGCCAGCAGCTACAGTGGGGGGGCAGGGTATAGCACAGATACGCAGTATTTT. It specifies CASSYSGGAGYSTDTQYF.